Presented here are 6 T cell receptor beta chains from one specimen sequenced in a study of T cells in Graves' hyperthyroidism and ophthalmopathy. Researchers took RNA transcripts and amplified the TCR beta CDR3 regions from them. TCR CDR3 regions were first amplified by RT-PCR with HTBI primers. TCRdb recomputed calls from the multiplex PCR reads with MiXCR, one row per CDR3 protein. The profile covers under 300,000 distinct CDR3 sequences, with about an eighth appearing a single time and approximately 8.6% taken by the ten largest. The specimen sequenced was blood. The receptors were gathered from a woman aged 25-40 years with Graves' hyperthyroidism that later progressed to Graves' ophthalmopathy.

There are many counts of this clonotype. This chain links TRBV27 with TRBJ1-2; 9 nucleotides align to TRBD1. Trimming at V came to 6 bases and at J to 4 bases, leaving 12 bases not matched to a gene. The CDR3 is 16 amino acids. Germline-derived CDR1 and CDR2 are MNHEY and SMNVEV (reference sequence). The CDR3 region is CASRSIQGAVGYGYTF. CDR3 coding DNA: TGTGCCAGCAGGTCCATACAGGGGGCGGTAGGCTATGGCTACACCTTC.

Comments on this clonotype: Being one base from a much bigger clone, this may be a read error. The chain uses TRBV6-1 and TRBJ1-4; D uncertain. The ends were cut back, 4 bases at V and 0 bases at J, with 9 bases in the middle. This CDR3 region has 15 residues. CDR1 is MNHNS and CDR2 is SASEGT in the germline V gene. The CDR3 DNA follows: TGTGCCAGCAGTGCCCGTAGCGCAACTAATGAAAAACTGTTTTTT. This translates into CASSARSATNEKLFF.

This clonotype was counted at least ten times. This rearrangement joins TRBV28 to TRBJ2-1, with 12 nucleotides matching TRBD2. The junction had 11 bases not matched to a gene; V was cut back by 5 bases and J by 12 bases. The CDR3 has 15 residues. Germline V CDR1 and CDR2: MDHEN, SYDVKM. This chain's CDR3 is CASSPEGLAGMGQFF. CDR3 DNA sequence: TGTGCCAGCAGTCCCGAAGGACTAGCGGGAATGGGGCAGTTCTTC.

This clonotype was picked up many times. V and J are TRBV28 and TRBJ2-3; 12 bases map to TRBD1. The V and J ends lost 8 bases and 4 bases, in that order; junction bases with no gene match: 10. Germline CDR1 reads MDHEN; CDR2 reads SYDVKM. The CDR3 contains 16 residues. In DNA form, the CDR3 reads TGTGCCAGCGAGGGAAGGGACAGGGGGCTTTCAGATACGCAGTATTTT. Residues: CASEGRDRGLSDTQYF.

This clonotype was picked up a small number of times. The CDR3 bases are TGTGCCAGCAGTTACCGGCTAGCGGGAGTCTACGAGCAGTACTTC. This codes for CASSYRLAGVYEQYF. The chain employs TRBV6-6 and TRBJ2-7; 10 nucleotides line up with TRBD2. Germline V gene lookup returns CDR1 MNHNY and CDR2 SVGAGI (reference sequence). The V gene end was trimmed by 2 bases and the J gene end by 3 bases; junction bases not matched to a gene: 4. The CDR3 has 15 amino acids.

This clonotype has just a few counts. CDR3 coding DNA: TGTGCCAGCAGCAGGTACTCGCAGAGCACAGATACGCAGTATTTT. This gives the protein CASSRYSQSTDTQYF. The chain has TRBV5-4 and TRBJ2-3; D is undetermined. Trimming took off 4 bases at V and 0 bases at J, with 12 bases between the two ends. CDR3 length equals 15 residues. CDR1 is SGHNT, CDR2 YYREEE, per germline (reference sequence).